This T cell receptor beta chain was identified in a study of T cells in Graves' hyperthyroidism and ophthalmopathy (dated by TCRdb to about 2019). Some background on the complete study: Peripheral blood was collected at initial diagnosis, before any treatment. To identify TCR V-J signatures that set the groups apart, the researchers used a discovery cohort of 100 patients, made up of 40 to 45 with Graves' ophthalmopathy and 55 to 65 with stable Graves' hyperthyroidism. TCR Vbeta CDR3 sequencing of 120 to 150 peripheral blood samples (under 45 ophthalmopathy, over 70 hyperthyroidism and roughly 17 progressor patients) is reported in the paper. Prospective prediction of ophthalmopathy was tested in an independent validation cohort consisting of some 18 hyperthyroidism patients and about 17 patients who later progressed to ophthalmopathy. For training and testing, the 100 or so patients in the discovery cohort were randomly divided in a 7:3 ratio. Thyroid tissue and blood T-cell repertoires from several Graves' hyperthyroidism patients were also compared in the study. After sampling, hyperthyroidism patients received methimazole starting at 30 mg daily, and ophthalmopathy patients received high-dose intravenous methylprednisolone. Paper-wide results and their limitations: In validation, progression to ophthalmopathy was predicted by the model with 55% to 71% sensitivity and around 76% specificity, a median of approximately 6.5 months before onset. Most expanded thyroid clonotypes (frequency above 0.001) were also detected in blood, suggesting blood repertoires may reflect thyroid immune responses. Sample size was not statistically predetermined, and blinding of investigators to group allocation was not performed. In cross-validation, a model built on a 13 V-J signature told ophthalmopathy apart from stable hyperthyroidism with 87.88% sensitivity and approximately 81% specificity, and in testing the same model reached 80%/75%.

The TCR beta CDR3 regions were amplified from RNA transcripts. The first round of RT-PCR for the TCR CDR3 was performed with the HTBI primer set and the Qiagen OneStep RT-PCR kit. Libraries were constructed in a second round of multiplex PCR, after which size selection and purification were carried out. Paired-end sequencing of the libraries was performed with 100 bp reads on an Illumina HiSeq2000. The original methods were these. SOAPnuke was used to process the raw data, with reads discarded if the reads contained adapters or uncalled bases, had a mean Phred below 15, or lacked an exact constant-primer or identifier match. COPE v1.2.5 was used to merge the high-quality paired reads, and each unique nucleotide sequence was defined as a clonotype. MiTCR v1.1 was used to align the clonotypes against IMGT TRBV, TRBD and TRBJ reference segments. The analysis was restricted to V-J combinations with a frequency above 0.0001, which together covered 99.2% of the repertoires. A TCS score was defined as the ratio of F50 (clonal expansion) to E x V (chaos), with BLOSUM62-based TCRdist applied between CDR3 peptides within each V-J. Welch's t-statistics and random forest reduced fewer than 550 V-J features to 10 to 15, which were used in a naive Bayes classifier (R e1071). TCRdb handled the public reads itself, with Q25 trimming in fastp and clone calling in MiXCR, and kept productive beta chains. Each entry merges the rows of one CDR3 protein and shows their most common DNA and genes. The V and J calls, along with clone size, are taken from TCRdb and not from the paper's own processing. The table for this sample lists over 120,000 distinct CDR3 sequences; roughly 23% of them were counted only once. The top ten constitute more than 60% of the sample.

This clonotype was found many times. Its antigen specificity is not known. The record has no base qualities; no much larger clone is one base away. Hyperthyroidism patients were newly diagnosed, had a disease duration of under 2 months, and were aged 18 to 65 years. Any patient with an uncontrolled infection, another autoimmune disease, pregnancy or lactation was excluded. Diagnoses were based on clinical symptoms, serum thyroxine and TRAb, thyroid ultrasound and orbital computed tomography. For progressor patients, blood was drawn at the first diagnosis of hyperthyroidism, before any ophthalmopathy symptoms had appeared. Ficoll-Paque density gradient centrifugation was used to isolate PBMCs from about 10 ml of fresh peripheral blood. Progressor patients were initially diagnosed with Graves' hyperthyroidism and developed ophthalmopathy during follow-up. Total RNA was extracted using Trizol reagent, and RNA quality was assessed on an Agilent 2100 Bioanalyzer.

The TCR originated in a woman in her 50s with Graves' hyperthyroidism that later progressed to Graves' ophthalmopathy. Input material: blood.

The sequenced DNA is TGTGCCACCAGTGGACCGAGCTCCTACAATGAGCAGTTCTTC. This translates into CATSGPSSYNEQFF. The chain is assembled from TRBV24-1 and TRBJ2-1, with the D gene too uncertain to name. The CDR3 numbers 14 residues from cysteine through phenylalanine. Left in the record is the CDR3 DNA by itself, 42 bases read in frame from the first base. V is shortened by 5 bases, J by 0 bases, and the region joining them spans 7 bases. The germline V gene yields KGHDR for CDR1 and SFDVKD for CDR2.